Listed here are 22 T cell receptor beta chains from one sample, sequenced in a study of T cell repertoires in cytomegalovirus infection. One entry per CDR3 protein, called by TCRdb with MiXCR from the reads. The sample has over 100,000 distinct CDR3 sequences, 10% seen once. No cognate antigen is known for these TCRs. The sample was PBMCs, sequenced either directly or after in vitro stimulation (not recorded which). The receptors shown here come from a human donor in good health (CMV status not recorded). Some clones in this sample may be carry-over from other donors' samples.

V is TRBV20-1 and J is TRBJ2-1; 12 bases are shared with TRBD2. CDR3 length: 17 residues. Germline V gives CDR1 DFQATT, CDR2 SNEGSKA (reference sequence). Unmatched junction bases numbered 9, after V lost 5 bases and J lost 1 base. In DNA, the CDR3 is TGCAGTGCTCCCGGGACTAGCGGGCCGGGGTCCTACAATGAGCAGTTCTTC. Translation gives CSAPGTSGPGSYNEQFF.

This clonotype came up a few times. V gene TRBV12-3 or TRBV12-4 combines with J gene TRBJ1-1, with D hard to call. This CDR3 contains 13 residues. V was clipped by 7 bases and J by 5 bases, with 14 bases between them. CDR3 residues: CASTLQAGTEAFF. Written as DNA, the CDR3 is TGTGCCAGCACCCTACAAGCTGGGACTGAAGCTTTCTTT.

At least ten counts were recorded for this clonotype. The chain is built from TRBV7-2 and TRBJ2-3; TRBD1 agrees at 9 bases. CDR1 is SGHTA, CDR2 FQGNSA, per germline. The CDR3 length is 16 residues. Trimming took 5 bases from V and 2 from J; bases not matched to a gene: 8. The CDR3 DNA reads as TGTGCCAGCAGCCCTCGCGGGACAGGGACCACAGATACGCAGTATTTT. Its protein product is CASSPRGTGTTDTQYF.

This chain connects TRBV12-3 or TRBV12-4 to TRBJ2-1; 9 bases fit TRBD2. This CDR3 is 15 amino acids long. Germline trimming cut 7 bases from V and 4 bases from J; bases unmatched to any gene: 8. The DNA of the CDR3 is TGTGCCAGCAATCCGGGACTAGCAGATTACAATGAGCAGTTCTTC. Its translation is CASNPGLADYNEQFF.

A few counts support this clonotype. The chain carries TRBV6-2 or TRBV6-3 and TRBJ1-5; possible D gene TRBD1, 6 bases. The germline V and J ends were trimmed by 6 bases and 0 bases, with 9 bases remaining between them. CDR3 length equals 14 residues. Per germline, CDR1 MNHEY and CDR2 SVGEGT. The CDR3, as DNA: TGTGCCAGCAGATACAGGGTTAGCAATCAGCCCCAGCATTTT. Amino acid sequence: CASRYRVSNQPQHF.

The CDR3 sequence: CASSLVGQGATEAFF. The CDR3 region has the DNA TGCGCCAGCAGCTTGGTGGGACAGGGGGCTACTGAAGCTTTCTTT. The rearrangement links TRBV5-1 to TRBJ1-1; 12 nucleotides align to TRBD1. This CDR3 has 15 amino acids. The trim removed 0 bases at V and 5 bases at J, leaving 2 bases unmatched. Germline assignment: CDR1 SGHRS and CDR2 YFSETQ.

This clonotype was seen only a few times. The gene calls are TRBV7-2 and TRBJ2-1, with a weak D call TRBD2 (6 bases). V dropped 4 bases and J dropped 4 bases, with 17 bases sitting between them. The CDR3 totals 16 residues. CDR1 and CDR2 (germline): SGHTA, FQGNSA. CDR3 DNA sequence: TGTGCCAGCAGCTCTGTACCGGGACTCAAGTACAATGAGCAGTTCTTC. Its translation is CASSSVPGLKYNEQFF.

This clonotype showed up many times. The chain combines TRBV5-1 with TRBJ1-2; TRBD1 agrees at 10 bases. CDR3 length equals 17 residues. The V and J ends lost 4 bases and 0 bases, in that order; junction bases with no gene match: 9. Looked up from germline, CDR1 is SGHRS and CDR2 is YFSETQ. The CDR3 spells CASSPDRDRGPNYGYTF. The CDR3 DNA reads as TGCGCCAGCAGCCCAGACCGGGACAGGGGACCTAACTATGGCTACACCTTC.

This clonotype was recorded many times. The chain employs TRBV12-3 or TRBV12-4 and TRBJ2-5, with 7 bases identical to TRBD2. This CDR3 has 14 amino acids. V shed 2 bases, J shed 4 bases, and the junction held 4 bases outside the gene matches. CDR3 region: CASSLTAGRETQYF. Here the CDR3 DNA reads TGTGCCAGCAGTTTAACAGCGGGGAGAGAGACCCAGTACTTC.

The chain employs TRBV7-6 and TRBJ2-1; 9 bases match TRBD2. Germline CDR1 reads SGHVS; CDR2 reads FNYEAQ. The CDR3 extends over 16 amino acids. Unmatched junction bases numbered 5, after V lost 5 bases and J lost 0 bases. The chain's CDR3 is CASSRAGGSSYNEQFF. CDR3 in DNA: TGTGCCAGCAGCCGAGCGGGAGGAAGCTCCTACAATGAGCAGTTCTTC. Filled out from reference TRBV7-6 and TRBJ2-1, the complete variable domain reads GAGVSQSPRYKVTKRGQDVALRCDPISGHVSLYWYRQALGQGPEFLTYFNYEAQQDKSGLPNDRFSAERPEGSISTLTIQRTEQRDSAMYRCASSRAGGSSYNEQFFGPGTRLTVL.

This clonotype was detected only a few times. J is TRBJ2-2 and V is TRBV7-3; possibly TRBD2 for D (5 bases). The V and J ends lost 3 bases and 3 bases respectively, with 20 bases between them. The CDR3 has 18 amino acids. CDR1 SGHTA and CDR2 FQGTGA come from the germline V gene. The CDR3 is CASSFDFGERDDTGELFF. The DNA of the CDR3 is TGTGCCAGCAGCTTCGATTTTGGGGAGCGAGATGACACCGGGGAGCTGTTTTTT.

This clonotype showed up many times. The chain couples TRBV7-6 to TRBJ2-2, with 13 bases that match TRBD2. Germline CDR1 reads SGHVS; CDR2 reads FNYEAQ. V gave up 5 bases and J gave up 5 bases; unmatched junction bases: 8. This CDR3 has 17 amino acids. CDR3 sequence reads: CASSPRLAGGYTGELFF. The CDR3 DNA follows: TGTGCCAGCAGCCCCCGACTAGCGGGAGGATATACCGGGGAGCTGTTTTTT.

The chain carries TRBV25-1 and TRBJ2-2; TRBD1 might be the D (5 bases). The germline gives CDR1 MGHDK, CDR2 SYGVNS. V was shortened by 6 bases and J by 1 base, with 18 bases between the two germline ends. The CDR3 has 17 residues. CDR3 in DNA: TGTGCCAGCAGCGCCAAACAGGTTGGACGGAACACCGGGGAGCTGTTTTTT. Its protein is CASSAKQVGRNTGELFF.

This clonotype was seen ten or more times. The chain uses TRBV28 and TRBJ1-6; D is undetermined. V was shortened by 2 bases and J by 5 bases, with 4 bases between the two germline ends. This CDR3 region has 13 residues. CDR1 MDHEN and CDR2 SYDVKM come from the germline V gene. CDR3 sequence: CASSLKDNSPLHF. As DNA, the CDR3 is TGTGCCAGCAGTTTAAAGGATAATTCACCCCTCCACTTT.

In its sample, this clonotype was seen a few times. The J gene is TRBJ1-1, the V gene TRBV2, with D perhaps matching TRBD1 (6 bases). CDR3 length equals 13 residues. Germline V gene sequence: CDR1 SNHLY, CDR2 FYNNEI. Trimming shortened V by 5 bases and J by 3 bases, and 10 bases separated the two germline ends. The CDR3 loop is CASSYRADTEAFF. DNA of the CDR3: TGTGCCAGCAGTTACAGGGCCGACACTGAAGCTTTCTTT.

This clonotype was detected a few times. DNA of the CDR3: TGTGCCAGCAGACCGGGGGGGAGCTCCTACAATGAGCAGTTCTTC. It codes for CASRPGGSSYNEQFF. The rearrangement uses TRBV4-2 and TRBJ2-1; 8 bases fit TRBD2. In germline, CDR1 is LGHNA, CDR2 YNFKEQ. There are 15 residues in the CDR3. V lost 6 bases to trimming and J lost 0 bases; unmatched junction nucleotides: 4.

This clonotype was recorded many times. The chain uses TRBV7-2 and TRBJ2-1; 9 bases agree with TRBD2. The CDR3 has 19 residues. Germline CDR1 reads SGHTA; CDR2 reads FQGNSA. The V gene end was trimmed by 0 bases and the J gene end by 4 bases; junction bases not matched to a gene: 13. CDR3: CASSLAVRGVAGVYNEQFF. The CDR3 nucleotides are TGTGCCAGCAGCTTAGCCGTAAGGGGGGTAGCGGGAGTTTACAATGAGCAGTTCTTC.

The rearrangement links TRBV20-1 to TRBJ2-5; TRBD1 is a possible D gene (6 bases). Per germline, CDR1 DFQATT and CDR2 SNEGSKA (reference sequence). The ends were cut back, 2 bases at V and 4 bases at J, with 8 bases in the middle. CDR3 length: 12 residues. CDR3 nucleotide sequence: TGCAGTGCTAGATTAGGGGGAGAGACCCAGTACTTC. Amino acid sequence: CSARLGGETQYF.

The table lists this clonotype with a few counts. V usage is TRBV27 and J usage is TRBJ2-1; the match to TRBD1 covers 7 bases. CDR1 and CDR2 from the germline V gene are MNHEY and SMNVEV (reference sequence). The CDR3 is made up of 19 amino acids. Germline trimming cut 4 bases from V and 0 bases from J; bases unmatched to any gene: 15. The chain's CDR3 is CASSYSRDSFLFSYNEQFF. The CDR3 coding sequence is TGTGCCAGCAGTTACTCCCGGGACAGCTTCCTCTTCTCCTACAATGAGCAGTTCTTC.

Details on this clonotype: A read error may be the cause here, since a much bigger clone is one base away. The chain employs TRBV5-1 and TRBJ2-1; 8 positions agree with TRBD1. CDR3 length: 15 residues. The junction had 8 bases not matched to a gene; V was cut back by 6 bases and J by 3 bases. Germline loops: CDR1 SGHRS, CDR2 YFSETQ. The CDR3 region is CASNLGQGGYNEQFF. The CDR3 DNA reads TGCGCCAGCAACCTAGGACAGGGAGGCTACAATGAGCAGTTCTTC.

The V gene is TRBV11-3, the J gene TRBJ1-6, with D perhaps matching TRBD1 (5 bases). This CDR3 has 14 residues. Germline CDR1 is SGHNT and CDR2 is YENEEA. V was clipped by 0 bases and J by 10 bases, with 10 bases between them. CDR3 in amino acids: CASSLDGGDSPLHF. The CDR3 nucleotides are TGTGCCAGCAGCTTAGATGGTGGGGACTCACCCCTCCACTTT.

This clonotype was found a few times. The V and J genes are TRBV7-9 and TRBJ1-6, with 9 bases aligning to TRBD1. The trim removed 5 bases at V and 7 bases at J, leaving 6 bases unmatched. The CDR3 consists of 15 residues. The V gene's germline CDR1 is SEHNR and CDR2 FQNEAQ (reference sequence). This chain's CDR3 is CASSPPGQGNSPLHF. CDR3 in DNA: TGTGCCAGCAGCCCACCGGGACAGGGCAATTCACCCCTCCACTTT.